This T cell receptor (beta chain) was obtained from a study of post-analysis software for immune sequencing data. Findings and caveats of the study: Versus controls, multiple sclerosis patients showed significantly lower diversity (normalized Chao1). Patients showed TRBV5-6, TRBV5-1 and TRBV20-1 among roughly 5 TRBV segments more frequent than in controls.

The CDR3 covers 13 residues. Germline loops: CDR1 DFQATT, CDR2 SNEGSKA (reference sequence). The V gene end was trimmed by 3 bases and the J gene end by 1 base; junction bases not matched to a gene: 3. Unique-molecular-identifier-tagged TCR beta cDNA libraries were used. TCRdb passed the PCR reads through MiXCR, listing each CDR3 protein once. The repertoire has 400,000 to 500,000 distinct CDR3 sequences, less than 40% of them found once; the top ten carry 7.6%. In this sample, this clonotype turned up a few times. Its antigen remains unknown. This clonotype was sampled from a girl aged 2-10 years with multiple sclerosis. Sequences were obtained from blood. V and J are TRBV20-1 and TRBJ2-7; 7 bases align to TRBD1. CDR3 DNA: TGCAGTGCTAGGAGGGACAGTTCCTACGAGCAGTACTTC. This gives the protein CSARRDSSYEQYF.